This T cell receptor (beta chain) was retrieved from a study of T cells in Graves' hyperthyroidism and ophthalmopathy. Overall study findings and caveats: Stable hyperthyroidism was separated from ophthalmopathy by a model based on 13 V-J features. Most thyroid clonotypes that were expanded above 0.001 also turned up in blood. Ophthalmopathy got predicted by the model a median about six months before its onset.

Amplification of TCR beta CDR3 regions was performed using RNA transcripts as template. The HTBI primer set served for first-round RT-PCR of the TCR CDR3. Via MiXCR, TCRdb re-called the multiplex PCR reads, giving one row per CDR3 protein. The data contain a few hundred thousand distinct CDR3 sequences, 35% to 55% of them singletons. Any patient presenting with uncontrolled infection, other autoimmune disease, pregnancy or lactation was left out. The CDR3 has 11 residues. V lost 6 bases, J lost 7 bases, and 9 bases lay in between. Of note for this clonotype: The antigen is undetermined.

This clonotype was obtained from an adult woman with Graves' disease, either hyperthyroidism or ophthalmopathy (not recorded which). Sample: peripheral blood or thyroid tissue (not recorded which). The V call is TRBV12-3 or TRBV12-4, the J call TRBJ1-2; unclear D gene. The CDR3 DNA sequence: TGTGCCAGCAGATCATTTTCTGGCTACACCTTC. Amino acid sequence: CASRSFSGYTF.